This T cell receptor beta chain was captured in a study of cytotoxic CD8 clonotypes in ibrutinib-treated CLL. On the study more broadly: Responses: roughly 25 partial, 2 complete; after median around 64 months, about 15 stayed remitted, roughly 12 progressed.

Whole-study findings and limits: The study found clonality rose at ibrutinib response, then fell toward baseline at progression. Public clonotypes, rarely seen, contracted or held steady on treatment.

The V end was cut by 7 bases, the J end by 2 bases, with 15 bases between. Germline V gene lookup returns CDR1 SNHLY and CDR2 FYNNEI. The CDR3 runs 15 residues. For this clone: Its antigen is currently unknown.

Depths of 1 in 200,000 to 1 in 1 million T cells were the sequencing target. TCRdb's table, derived via immunoSEQ multiplex PCR, lists solely in-frame clones and lacks some. The sample has roughly 160,000 clones; 81% are singletons. This TCR was recovered from a human donor with chronic lymphocytic leukemia. The V and J genes are TRBV2 and TRBJ2-1; the D gene is possibly TRBD2 (6 bases). The source was PBMCs, collected after 12 months of ibrutinib treatment. This CDR3 is CASTPGERAYNEQFF. The CDR3 DNA reads TGTGCCAGCACCCCTGGGGAGCGGGCCTACAATGAGCAGTTCTTC.